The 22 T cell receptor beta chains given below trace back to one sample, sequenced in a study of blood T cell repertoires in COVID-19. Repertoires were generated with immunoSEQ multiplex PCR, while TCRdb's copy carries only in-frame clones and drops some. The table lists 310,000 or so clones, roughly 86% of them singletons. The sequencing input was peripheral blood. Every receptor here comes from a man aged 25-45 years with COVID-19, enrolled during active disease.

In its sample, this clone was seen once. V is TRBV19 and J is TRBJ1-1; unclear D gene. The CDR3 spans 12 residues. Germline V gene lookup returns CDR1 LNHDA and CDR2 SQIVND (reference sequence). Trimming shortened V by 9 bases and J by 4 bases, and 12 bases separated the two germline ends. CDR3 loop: CASVTPGTEAFF. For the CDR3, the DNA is TGTGCCAGCGTCACACCGGGCACTGAAGCTTTCTTT.

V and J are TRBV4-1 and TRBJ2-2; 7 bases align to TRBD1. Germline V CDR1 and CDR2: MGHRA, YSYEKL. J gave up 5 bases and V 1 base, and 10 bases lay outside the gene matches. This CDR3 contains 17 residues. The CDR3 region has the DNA TGCGCCAGCAGCCAAGTCCCTCCAGGGGGTGGGACCGGGGAGCTGTTTTTT. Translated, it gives CASSQVPPGGGTGELFF.

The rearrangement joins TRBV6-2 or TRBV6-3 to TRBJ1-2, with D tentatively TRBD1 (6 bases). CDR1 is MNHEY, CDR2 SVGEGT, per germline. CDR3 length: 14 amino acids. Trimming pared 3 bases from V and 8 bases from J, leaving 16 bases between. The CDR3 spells CASSYQDSRFGYTF. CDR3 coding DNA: TGTGCCAGCAGTTATCAGGACAGCCGCTTCGGCTACACCTTC.

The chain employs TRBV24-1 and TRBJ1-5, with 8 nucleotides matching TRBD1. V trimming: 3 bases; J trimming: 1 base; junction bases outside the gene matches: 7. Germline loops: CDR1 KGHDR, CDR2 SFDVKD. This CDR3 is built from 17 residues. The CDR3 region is CATSDPRDRGSNQPQHF. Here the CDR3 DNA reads TGTGCCACCAGTGATCCCCGAGACAGGGGAAGCAATCAGCCCCAGCATTTT.

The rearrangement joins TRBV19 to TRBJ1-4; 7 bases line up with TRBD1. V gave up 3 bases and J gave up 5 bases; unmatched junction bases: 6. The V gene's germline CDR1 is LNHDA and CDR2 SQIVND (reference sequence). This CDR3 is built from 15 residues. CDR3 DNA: TGTGCCAGTAGTATCCGACAGGGCGACAATGAAAAACTGTTTTTT. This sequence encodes CASSIRQGDNEKLFF.

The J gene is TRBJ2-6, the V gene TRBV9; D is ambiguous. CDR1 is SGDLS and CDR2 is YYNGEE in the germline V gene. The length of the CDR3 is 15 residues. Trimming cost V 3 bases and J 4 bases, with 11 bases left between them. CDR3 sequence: CASSAYGSGANVLTF. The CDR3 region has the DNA TGTGCCAGCAGCGCGTACGGGTCCGGGGCCAACGTCCTGACTTTC.

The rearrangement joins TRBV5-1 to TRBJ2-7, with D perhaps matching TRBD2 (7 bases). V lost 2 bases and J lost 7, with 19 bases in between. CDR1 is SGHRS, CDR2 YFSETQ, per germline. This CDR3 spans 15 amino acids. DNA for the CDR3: TGCGCCAGCAGCTTTGTAGGGACACCCGGGGGGGAGCAGTACTTC. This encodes CASSFVGTPGGEQYF.

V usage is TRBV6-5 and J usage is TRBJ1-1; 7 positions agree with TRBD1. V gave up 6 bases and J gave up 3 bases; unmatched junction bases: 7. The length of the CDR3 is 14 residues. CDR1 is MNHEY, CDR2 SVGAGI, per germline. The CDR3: CASRPLTGHTEAFF. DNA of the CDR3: TGTGCCAGCAGACCCCTGACAGGGCACACTGAAGCTTTCTTT.

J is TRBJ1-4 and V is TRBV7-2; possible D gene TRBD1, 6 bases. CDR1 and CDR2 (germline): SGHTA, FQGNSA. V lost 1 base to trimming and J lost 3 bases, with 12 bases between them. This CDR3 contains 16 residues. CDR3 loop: CASSLGLGTPNEKLFF. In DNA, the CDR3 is TGTGCCAGCAGCTTAGGCCTCGGGACACCTAATGAAAAACTGTTTTTT. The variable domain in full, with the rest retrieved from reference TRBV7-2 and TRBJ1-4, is GAGVSQSPSNKVTEKGKDVELRCDPISGHTALYWYRQSLGQGLEFLIYFQGNSAPDKSGLPSDRFSAERTGGSVSTLTIQRTQQEDSAVYLCASSLGLGTPNEKLFFGSGTQLSVL.

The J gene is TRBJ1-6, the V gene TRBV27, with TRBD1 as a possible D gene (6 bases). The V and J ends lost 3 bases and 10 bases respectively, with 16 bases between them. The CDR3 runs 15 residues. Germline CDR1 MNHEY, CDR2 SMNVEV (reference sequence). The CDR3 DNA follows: TGTGCCAGCAGTTTGGGGGGGGCAGTAACATCACCCCTCCACTTT. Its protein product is CASSLGGAVTSPLHF.

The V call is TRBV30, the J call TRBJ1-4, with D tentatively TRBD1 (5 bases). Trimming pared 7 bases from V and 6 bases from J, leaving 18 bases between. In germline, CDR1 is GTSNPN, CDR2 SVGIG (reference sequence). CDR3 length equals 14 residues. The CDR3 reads CASRPAGSHEKLFF. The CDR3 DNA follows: TGTGCCTCGAGGCCGGCAGGGTCCCATGAAAAACTGTTTTTT.

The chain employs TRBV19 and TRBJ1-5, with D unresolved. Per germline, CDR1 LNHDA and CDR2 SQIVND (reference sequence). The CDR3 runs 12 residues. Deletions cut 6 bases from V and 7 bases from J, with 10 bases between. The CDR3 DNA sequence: TGTGCCAGTAGACGGGGAGACCAGCCCCAGCATTTT. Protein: CASRRGDQPQHF.

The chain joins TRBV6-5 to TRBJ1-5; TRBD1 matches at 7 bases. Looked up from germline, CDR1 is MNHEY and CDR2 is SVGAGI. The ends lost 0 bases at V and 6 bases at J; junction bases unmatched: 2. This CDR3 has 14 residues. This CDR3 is CASSYSTGFQPQHF. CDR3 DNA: TGTGCCAGCAGTTACTCGACAGGGTTTCAGCCCCAGCATTTT.

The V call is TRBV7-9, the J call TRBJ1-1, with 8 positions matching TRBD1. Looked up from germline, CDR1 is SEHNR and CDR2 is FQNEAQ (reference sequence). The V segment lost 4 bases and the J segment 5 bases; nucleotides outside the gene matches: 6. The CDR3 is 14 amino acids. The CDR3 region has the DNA TGTGCCAGCAGCTCACAGGGGGGAGGAACTGAAGCTTTCTTT. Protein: CASSSQGGGTEAFF.

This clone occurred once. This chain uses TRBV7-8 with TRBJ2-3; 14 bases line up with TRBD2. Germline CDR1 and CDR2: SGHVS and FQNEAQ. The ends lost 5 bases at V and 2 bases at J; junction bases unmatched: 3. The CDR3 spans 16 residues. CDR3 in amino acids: CASSPGLAGDTDTQYF. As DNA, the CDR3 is TGTGCCAGCAGCCCGGGACTAGCGGGAGACACAGATACGCAGTATTTT.

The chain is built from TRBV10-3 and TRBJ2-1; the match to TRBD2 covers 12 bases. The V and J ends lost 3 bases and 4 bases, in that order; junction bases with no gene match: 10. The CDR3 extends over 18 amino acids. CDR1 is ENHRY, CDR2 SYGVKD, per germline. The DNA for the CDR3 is TGTGCCATCAGTGAATCCGGACTAGCGGGGAACTCGTACAATGAGCAGTTCTTC. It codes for CAISESGLAGNSYNEQFF.

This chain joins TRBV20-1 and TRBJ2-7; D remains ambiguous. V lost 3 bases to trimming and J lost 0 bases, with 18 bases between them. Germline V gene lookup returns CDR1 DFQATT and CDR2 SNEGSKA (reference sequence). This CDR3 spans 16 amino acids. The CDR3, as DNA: TGCAGTGCTAGTCAGGCCGGCTCCTCGCCCTCCTACGAGCAGTACTTC. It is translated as CSASQAGSSPSYEQYF.

For the CDR3, the DNA is TGTGCCAGCAGCCGCTACGAGCAGTACTTC. Amino acid sequence: CASSRYEQYF. The V gene is TRBV2, the J gene TRBJ2-7; no firm D call. Trimming took off 6 bases at V and 3 bases at J, with 3 bases between the two ends. Germline-derived CDR1 and CDR2 are SNHLY and FYNNEI. This CDR3 is built from 10 residues.

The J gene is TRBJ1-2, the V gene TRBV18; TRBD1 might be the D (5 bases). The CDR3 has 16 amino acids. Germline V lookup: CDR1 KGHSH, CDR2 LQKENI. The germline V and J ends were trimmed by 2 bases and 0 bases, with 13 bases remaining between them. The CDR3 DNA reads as TGTGCCAGCTCACCATCCGCGGGGCCTACTAACTATGGCTACACCTTC. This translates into CASSPSAGPTNYGYTF.

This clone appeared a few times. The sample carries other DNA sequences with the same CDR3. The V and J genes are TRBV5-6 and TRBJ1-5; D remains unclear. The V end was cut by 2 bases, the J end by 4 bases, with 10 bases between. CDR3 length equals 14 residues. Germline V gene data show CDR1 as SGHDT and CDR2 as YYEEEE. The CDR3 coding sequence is TGTGCCAGCAGCTTTTGGGGAGGTAATCAGCCCCAGCATTTT. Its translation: CASSFWGGNQPQHF.

The CDR3 DNA sequence: TGTGCCAGCAGCAAGGGACAGGGTGATACTCAGCCCCAGCATTTT. Translating it yields CASSKGQGDTQPQHF. J is TRBJ1-5 and V is TRBV7-2, with TRBD1 identical over 9 bases. CDR3 length: 15 amino acids. Germline trimming cut 5 bases from V and 6 bases from J; bases unmatched to any gene: 8. Germline-derived CDR1 and CDR2 are SGHTA and FQGNSA.

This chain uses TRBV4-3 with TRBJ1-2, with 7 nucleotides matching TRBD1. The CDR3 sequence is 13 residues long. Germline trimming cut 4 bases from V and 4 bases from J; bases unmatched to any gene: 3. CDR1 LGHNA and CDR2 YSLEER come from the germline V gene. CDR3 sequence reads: CASSPDRAYGYTF. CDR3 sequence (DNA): TGCGCCAGCAGCCCTGACAGGGCCTATGGCTACACCTTC.